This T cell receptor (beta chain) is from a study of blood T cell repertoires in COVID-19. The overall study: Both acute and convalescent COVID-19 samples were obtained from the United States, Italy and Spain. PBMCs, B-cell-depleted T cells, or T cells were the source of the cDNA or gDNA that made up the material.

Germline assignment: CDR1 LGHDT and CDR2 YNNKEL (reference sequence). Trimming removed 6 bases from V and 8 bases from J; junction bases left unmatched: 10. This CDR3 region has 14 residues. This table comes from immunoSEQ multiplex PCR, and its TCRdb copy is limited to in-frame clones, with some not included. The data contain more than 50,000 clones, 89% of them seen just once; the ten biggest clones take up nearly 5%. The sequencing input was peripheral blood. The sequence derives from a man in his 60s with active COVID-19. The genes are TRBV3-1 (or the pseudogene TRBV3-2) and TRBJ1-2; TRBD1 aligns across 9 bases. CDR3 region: CASSKQGAFEGYTF. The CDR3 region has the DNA TGTGCCAGCAGTAAACAGGGGGCTTTTGAGGGCTACACCTTC.